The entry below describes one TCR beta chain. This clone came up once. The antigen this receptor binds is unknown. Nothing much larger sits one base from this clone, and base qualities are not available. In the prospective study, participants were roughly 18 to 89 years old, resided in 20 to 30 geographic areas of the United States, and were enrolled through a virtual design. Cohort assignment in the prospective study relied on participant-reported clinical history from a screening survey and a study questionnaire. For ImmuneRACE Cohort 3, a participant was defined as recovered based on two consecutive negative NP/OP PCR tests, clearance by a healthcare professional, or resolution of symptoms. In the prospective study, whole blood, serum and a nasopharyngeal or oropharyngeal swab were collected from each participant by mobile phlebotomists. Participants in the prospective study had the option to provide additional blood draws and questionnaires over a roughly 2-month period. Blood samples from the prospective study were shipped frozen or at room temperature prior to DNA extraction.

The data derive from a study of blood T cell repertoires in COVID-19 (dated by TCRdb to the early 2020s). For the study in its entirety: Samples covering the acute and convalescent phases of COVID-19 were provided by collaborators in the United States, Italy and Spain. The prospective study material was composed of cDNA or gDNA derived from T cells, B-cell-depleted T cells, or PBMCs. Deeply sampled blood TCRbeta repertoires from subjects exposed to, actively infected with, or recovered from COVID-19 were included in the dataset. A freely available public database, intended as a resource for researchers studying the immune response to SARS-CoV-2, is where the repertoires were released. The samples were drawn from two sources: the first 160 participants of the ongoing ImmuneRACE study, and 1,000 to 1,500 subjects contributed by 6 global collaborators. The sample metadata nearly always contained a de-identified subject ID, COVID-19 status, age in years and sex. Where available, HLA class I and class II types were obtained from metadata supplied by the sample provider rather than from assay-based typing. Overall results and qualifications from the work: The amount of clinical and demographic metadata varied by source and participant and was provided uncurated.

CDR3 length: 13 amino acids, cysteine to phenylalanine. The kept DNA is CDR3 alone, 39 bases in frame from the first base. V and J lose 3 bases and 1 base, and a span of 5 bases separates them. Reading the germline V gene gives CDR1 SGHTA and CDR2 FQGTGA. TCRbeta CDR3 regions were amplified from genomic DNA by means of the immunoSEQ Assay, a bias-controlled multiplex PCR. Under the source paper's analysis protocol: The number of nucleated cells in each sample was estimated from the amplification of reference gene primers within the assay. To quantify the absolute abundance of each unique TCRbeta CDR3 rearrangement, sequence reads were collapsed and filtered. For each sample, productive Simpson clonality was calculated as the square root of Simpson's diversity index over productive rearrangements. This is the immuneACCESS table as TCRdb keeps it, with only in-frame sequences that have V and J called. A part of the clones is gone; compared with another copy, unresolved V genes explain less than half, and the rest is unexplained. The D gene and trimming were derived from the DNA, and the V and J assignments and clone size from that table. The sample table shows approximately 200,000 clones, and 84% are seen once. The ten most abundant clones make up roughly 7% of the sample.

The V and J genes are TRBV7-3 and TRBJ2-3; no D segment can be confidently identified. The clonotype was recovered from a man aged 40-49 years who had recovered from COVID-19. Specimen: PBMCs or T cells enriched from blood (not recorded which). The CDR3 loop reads CASSFRRTDTQYF. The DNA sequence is TGTGCCAGCAGCTTTCGTCGCACAGATACGCAGTATTTT.